The 15 T cell receptor beta chains reported below all come from one sample, sequenced in a study of tissue T cells after allogeneic stem cell transplantation. Time point defined: mouse harvest day 14 after allogeneic transplant. Mouse grafts combined 10^7 T-cell-depleted bone marrow cells with 10^6 splenic CD5+ T cells. Repertoires were generated with immunoSEQ multiplex PCR, while TCRdb's copy carries only in-frame clones and drops some. Of over 7,000 clones detected, approximately 40% appear once; the ten largest clones hold around 5.1%. Input material: skin. The source of these receptors is a female BALB/c mouse given C57BL/6 T cells with graft-versus-host disease after an allogeneic hematopoietic cell transplant.

This clone has more than one count but fewer than ten. Mouse names are used for the genes. The CDR3 end falls 1 residue outside the read, so it is completed with the germline J gene. The chain links TRBV3 to TRBJ2-2, with D perhaps matching TRBD1 (6 bases). The germline V and J ends were trimmed by 10 bases and 0 bases, with 9 bases remaining between them. Per germline, CDR1 SNHLY and CDR2 FYNGKV (reference sequence). The CDR3 totals 13 residues. CDR3 DNA (partial): TGTGCCACCGGGACAACAAACACCGGGCAGCTCTAC. This codes for CATGTTNTGQLY. The full CDR3 sequence reads CATGTTNTGQLYF.

This clone occurred once. Gene names denote mouse genes. The read ends 1 residue before the CDR3 terminus; that terminus is restored from the germline J gene. The rearrangement links TRBV3 to TRBJ2-3; 9 bases match TRBD2. CDR1 is SNHLY, CDR2 FYNGKV, per germline (reference sequence). This CDR3 has 15 residues. Losses at the gene ends were 4 bases for V and 1 base for J; bases not matched to a gene: 3. CDR3 DNA, as far as it was read: TGTGCCAGCAGCTGGGGACTGGGAGGTGCAGAAACGCTGTAT. It translates to CASSWGLGGAETLY. The full CDR3 protein is CASSWGLGGAETLYF.

This clone is judged medium-sized. The gene names given are mouse names. The read ends 1 residue early relative to the CDR3; the germline J gene fills the gap. The chain couples TRBV23 to TRBJ1-4; TRBD1, the table's D call, was not compared with the DNA. In germline, CDR1 is KGHTA, CDR2 FQNQQP. This CDR3 has 15 residues. The sequenced CDR3 bases are TGCTCCAGCAGTCAATCAACAGGTTCCAACGAAAGATTATTT. Translated, it gives CSSSQSTGSNERLF. The whole CDR3 protein reads CSSSQSTGSNERLFF.

As for this clone: Genes here carry mouse names. From the germline J gene comes the end of the CDR3, since the read stops 1 residue before it. V usage is TRBV16 and J usage is TRBJ2-2; D uncertain. The germline V gene encodes CDR1 SGHSA and CDR2 FRNQAP. This CDR3 is built from 15 residues. V gave up 1 base and J gave up 2 bases, with 8 bases separating them. The part of the CDR3 DNA that was read is TGTGCAAGCAGCTTAGTGGCACCTAACACCGGGCAGCTCTAC. Amino acids: CASSLVAPNTGQLY. The full CDR3 protein reads CASSLVAPNTGQLYF.

To note about this clone: Mouse gene names apply. The read comes to an end 1 residue before the CDR3 does, leaving the germline J gene to fill in the end. The V call is TRBV14, the J call TRBJ2-1, with TRBD1 matching over 7 bases. Germline V CDR1 and CDR2: SGHDT, FRDEAV. This CDR3 spans 15 amino acids. Trimming at V came to 0 bases and at J to 4 bases, leaving 4 bases not matched to a gene. CDR3 amino acids: CASSFLLGQYAEQFF. The CDR3 bases that were read are TGTGCCAGCAGTTTCTTGCTGGGACAGTATGCTGAGCAGTTC.

For this clone: Here the gene names and germline are mouse. With the read ending 1 residue before the CDR3 end, the germline J gene is used to fill in that end. The chain combines TRBV3 with TRBJ1-1, with TRBD1 matching 9 bases. V lost 5 bases, J lost 1 base, and 2 bases stayed unmatched. The CDR3 totals 14 residues. In germline, CDR1 is SNHLY, CDR2 FYNGKV (reference sequence). The part of the CDR3 DNA that was read is TGTGCCAGCAGCCACAGGGGGCGGAACACAGAAGTCTTC. Translating it yields CASSHRGRNTEVF. The full-length CDR3 reads as CASSHRGRNTEVFF. Full variable domain (rest looked up from reference TRBV3 and TRBJ1-1): GPKVLQIPSHQIIDMGQMVTLNCDPVSNHLYFYWYKQILGQQMEFLVNFYNGKVMEKSKLFKDQFSVERPDGSYFTLKIQPTALEDSAVYFCASSHRGRNTEVFFGKGTRLTVV.

This clone came up a few times. Gene names and germline refer to mouse. The missing CDR3 end, 1 residue past where the read stops, is filled in from the germline J gene. The genes are TRBV19 and TRBJ1-2; tentatively, D is TRBD1 (6 bases). The CDR3 runs to 14 residues. The V gene's germline CDR1 is FNHDT and CDR2 SITEND (reference sequence). V dropped 2 bases and J dropped 0 bases, with 8 bases sitting between them. The CDR3: CASSMGHPNSDYTF. CDR3 DNA, as far as it was read: TGTGCCAGCAGTATGGGACATCCAAACTCCGACTACACC. Combining the CDR3 with reference TRBV19 and TRBJ1-2 gives the whole variable domain GGIITQTPKFLIGQEGQKLTLKCQQNFNHDTMYWYRQDSGKGLRLIYYSITENDLQKGDLSEGYDASREKKSSFSLTVTSAQKNEMAVFLCASSMGHPNSDYTFGSGTRLLVI.

In its sample, this clone ranks as medium-sized. Genes and germline come from the mouse. The read stops 1 residue short of the end of the CDR3; the missing end is completed from the germline J gene. The chain uses TRBV26 and TRBJ2-7; TRBD1 or TRBD2 may be the D gene (5 bases each). The germline V gene encodes CDR1 KGHPV and CDR2 FQNQEV (reference sequence). The CDR3 runs to 13 residues. The germline V and J ends were trimmed by 2 bases and 7 bases, with 12 bases remaining between them. The CDR3 loop is CASSLRRVGEQYF. The sequenced CDR3 bases are TGTGCCAGCAGTCTGCGCAGGGTGGGGGAACAGTAC. The entire variable domain, with the rest obtained from reference TRBV26 and TRBJ2-7, is as follows: NSKVIQTPRYLVKGQGQKAKMRCIPEKGHPVVFWYQQNKNNEFKFLINFQNQEVLQQIDMTEKRFSAECPSNSPCSLEIQSSEAGDSALYLCASSLRRVGEQYFGPGTRLTVL.

With regard to this clone: Gene names follow the mouse nomenclature. This CDR3 is also generated by other DNA sequences in the sample. The CDR3 region is CASSLSTNTGQLYF. The DNA read from the CDR3 is TGTGCCAGCAGTCTCAGCACAAACACCGGGCAGCTCTAC. The rearrangement links TRBV26 to TRBJ2-2, with D hard to call. The CDR3 end is not reached by the read, which stops 1 residue before it; the germline J gene fills it in. This CDR3 contains 14 residues. V dropped 3 bases and J dropped 0 bases, with 5 bases sitting between them. Germline CDR1 reads KGHPV; CDR2 reads FQNQEV (reference sequence).

This clone is judged medium-sized. Gene names are mouse gene names. The sequenced fragment ends 1 residue before the CDR3 boundary, so the rest is inferred from the germline J gene. The chain carries TRBV26 and TRBJ1-1; weak D call: TRBD1 (6 bases). V was shortened by 4 bases and J by 7 bases, with 10 bases between the two germline ends. The germline V gene encodes CDR1 KGHPV and CDR2 FQNQEV (reference sequence). The CDR3 totals 12 residues. The sequenced CDR3 bases are TGTGCCAGCAGTCCGGGGACAAGAGAAGTCTTC. The encoded protein is CASSPGTREVF. The full CDR3 protein reads CASSPGTREVFF.

The sample holds one count of this clone. Here the gene names and germline are mouse. CDR3 DNA (partial): TGTGCCAGCAGCCCTAACTGGGGGGTCTATGAACAGTAC. Translated, it gives CASSPNWGVYEQY. The entire CDR3 protein is CASSPNWGVYEQYF. This sequence joins TRBV3 and TRBJ2-7, with 9 bases that match TRBD2. The read terminates 1 residue before the CDR3 end, so the remaining end is supplied by the germline J gene. Losses at the gene ends were 5 bases for V and 3 bases for J; bases not matched to a gene: 5. Germline values: CDR1 SNHLY, CDR2 FYNGKV (reference sequence). The CDR3 consists of 14 residues.

A single count supports this clone. Mouse germline and gene names are used. The sequenced fragment ends 1 residue before the CDR3 boundary, so the rest is inferred from the germline J gene. The rearrangement uses TRBV26 and TRBJ1-3, with 9 bases identical to TRBD1. CDR1 and CDR2 (germline): KGHPV, FQNQEV (reference sequence). CDR3 length equals 15 residues. With V trimmed by 6 bases and J by 4 bases, 7 bases remained unmatched. The CDR3 bases that were read are TGTGCCAGCAGCCCCCACAGGGGGCGAGGAAATACGCTCTAT. As protein: CASSPHRGRGNTLY. The full CDR3 sequence reads CASSPHRGRGNTLYF. The full variable domain, completed using reference TRBV26 and TRBJ1-3, is NSKVIQTPRYLVKGQGQKAKMRCIPEKGHPVVFWYQQNKNNEFKFLINFQNQEVLQQIDMTEKRFSAECPSNSPCSLEIQSSEAGDSALYLCASSPHRGRGNTLYFGEGSRLIVV.

As to this clone: Gene names and germline refer to mouse. From the germline J gene comes the end of the CDR3, since the read stops 1 residue before it. The chain joins TRBV26 to TRBJ2-7; 7 positions match TRBD1. Germline values: CDR1 KGHPV, CDR2 FQNQEV (reference sequence). This CDR3 is built from 14 residues. Unmatched junction bases numbered 3, after V lost 4 bases and J lost 0 bases. CDR3 region: CASSPGQSSYEQYF. The CDR3 bases that were read are TGTGCCAGCAGTCCGGGACAGAGCTCCTATGAACAGTAC.

This clone was detected only a few times. Gene names and germline match the mouse. The sequence runs out 1 residue before the end of the CDR3; the remainder is reconstructed from the germline J gene. This sequence joins TRBV31 and TRBJ2-1; 10 bases are shared with TRBD2. After removal of 0 bases from V and 4 bases from J, the junction contained 6 bases not matched to a gene. CDR1 is GKSSPN, CDR2 SITVG, per germline. The CDR3 spans 16 residues. The sequenced CDR3 bases are TGTGCCTGGAGTCTAGGACACTGGGGGGGGTATGCTGAGCAGTTC. Amino acid sequence: CAWSLGHWGGYAEQF. The entire CDR3 protein reads CAWSLGHWGGYAEQFF.

On this clone: Genes and germline are mouse. The CDR3 extends 1 residue past the end of the read, so its final part is completed from the germline J gene. The V gene is TRBV3, the J gene TRBJ1-1; D unclear. This CDR3 comprises 13 residues. From germline, CDR1 is SNHLY and CDR2 FYNGKV (reference sequence). The V and J ends lost 5 bases and 2 bases respectively, with 9 bases between them. The CDR3 sequence: CASSRAHNTEVFF. Incomplete CDR3 DNA: TGTGCCAGCAGCAGAGCACATAACACAGAAGTCTTC.